The 9 T cell receptor beta chains in this list originate from one sample, sequenced in a study of blood T cells in healthy people across ages. Then a second PCR, running roughly 7 to 11 cycles, was carried out with a sample-barcoded 5' primer and a J-beta primer mix. TCRdb passed the 5' RACE reads through MiXCR, listing each CDR3 protein once. The table has approximately 800,000 distinct CDR3 sequences, about 61% seen once. The sequenced sample was blood. The source of these receptors is a man in his forties in good health.

The chain couples TRBV20-1 to TRBJ2-4, with TRBD1 identical over 10 bases. Trimming cost V 5 bases and J 2 bases; bases outside gene matches: 6. This CDR3 is built from 15 residues. Germline lookup yields CDR1 DFQATT and CDR2 SNEGSKA (reference sequence). The CDR3 sequence: CSACRDRGSKNIQYF. The CDR3 nucleotides read TGCAGTGCTTGCCGGGACAGGGGATCCAAAAACATTCAGTACTTC.

The chain recombines TRBV20-1 with TRBJ2-4; 11 bases line up with TRBD2. The J call may be in error: the DNA end matches TRBJ2-7 better. There are 14 residues in the CDR3. In germline, CDR1 is DFQATT, CDR2 SNEGSKA (reference sequence). CDR3 residues: CSASLTSGSYEQYF. DNA for the CDR3: TGCAGTGCTAGTCTCACTAGCGGGAGCTACGAGCAGTACTTC.

The chain employs TRBV4-3 and TRBJ1-6, with a tentative D call TRBD1 (5 bases). The CDR3 length is 17 residues. Germline V CDR1 and CDR2: LGHNA, YSLEER. Trimming removed 4 bases from V and 5 bases from J, with 18 bases in between. CDR3 in DNA: TGCGCCAGCAGCCCAAGGGGCGGGGGAATGGATAATTCACCCCTCCACTTT. Protein sequence: CASSPRGGGMDNSPLHF.

The genes are TRBV24-1 and TRBJ2-1, with 7 bases that match TRBD2. The ends lost 12 bases at V and 7 bases at J; junction bases unmatched: 20. Per germline, CDR1 KGHDR and CDR2 SFDVKD. This CDR3 region has 16 residues. The CDR3 DNA follows: TGTGCCCGACGAGGGAGCGGGAAACAAAAGTCAAATGAGCAGTTCTTC. Protein: CARRGSGKQKSNEQFF.

The chain combines TRBV7-3 with TRBJ2-5; TRBD1 is a possible D gene (6 bases). The J call may not be correct, given that the DNA end is closer to TRBJ2-7. Germline lookup yields CDR1 SGHTA and CDR2 FQGTGA. This CDR3 has 14 amino acids. Here the CDR3 DNA reads TGTGCCAGCAGTCTAAAGCAGGGGAAGTACGAGCAGTACTTC. Translated, it gives CASSLKQGKYEQYF.

The sample holds one count of this clonotype. The chain links TRBV6-2 or TRBV6-3 to TRBJ1-5, with a tentative D call TRBD1 (6 bases). Trimming removed 0 bases from V and 5 bases from J, with 17 bases in between. The germline CDR1 and CDR2 sequences are MNHEY and SVGEGT. CDR3 size: 17 residues. CDR3 loop: CASSYSIRGTIDQPQHF. The CDR3 DNA is TGTGCCAGCAGTTACTCGATTCGGGGGACAATTGATCAGCCCCAGCATTTT.

The chain combines TRBV27 with TRBJ1-5; a possible D gene is TRBD1 (6 bases). This CDR3 region has 13 residues. Germline V gene data show CDR1 as MNHEY and CDR2 as SMNVEV (reference sequence). V lost 10 bases, J lost 7 bases, and 17 bases lay in between. The CDR3 is CANKRGPSQPQHF. As DNA, the CDR3 is TGTGCCAACAAGCGGGGGCCGAGCCAGCCCCAGCATTTT.

This clonotype was seen more than once but under ten times. J is TRBJ1-4 and V is TRBV29-1; D gene ambiguous. The CDR3 sequence is 12 residues long. Looked up from germline, CDR1 is SQVTM and CDR2 is ANQGSEA. V lost 6 bases to trimming and J lost 8 bases, with 13 bases between them. The CDR3, as DNA: TGCAGCGTGAGGGTTGTCGAAGAAAAACTGTTTTTT. It yields the protein CSVRVVEEKLFF.

V usage is TRBV7-2 and J usage is TRBJ1-1, with 7 positions matching TRBD1. Germline loops: CDR1 SGHTA, CDR2 FQGNSA. This CDR3 spans 12 amino acids. The ends lost 5 bases at V and 6 bases at J; junction bases unmatched: 3. The CDR3 nucleotides are TGTGCCAGCAGCACAGGGGCCCCTGAAGCTTTCTTT. Residues: CASSTGAPEAFF. The full variable domain, completed using reference TRBV7-2 and TRBJ1-1, is GAGVSQSPSNKVTEKGKDVELRCDPISGHTALYWYRQSLGQGLEFLIYFQGNSAPDKSGLPSDRFSAERTGGSVSTLTIQRTQQEDSAVYLCASSTGAPEAFFGQGTRLTVV.